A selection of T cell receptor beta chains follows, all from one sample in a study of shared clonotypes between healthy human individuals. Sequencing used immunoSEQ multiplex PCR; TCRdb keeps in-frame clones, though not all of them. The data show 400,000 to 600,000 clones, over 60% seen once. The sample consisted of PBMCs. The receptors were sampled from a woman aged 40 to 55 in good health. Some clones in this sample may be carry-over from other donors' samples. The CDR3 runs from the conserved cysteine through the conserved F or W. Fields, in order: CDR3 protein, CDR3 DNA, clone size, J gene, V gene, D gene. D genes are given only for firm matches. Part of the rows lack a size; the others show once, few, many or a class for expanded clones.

cdr3_aa: CASQPSGGGYGYTF
cdr3_nt: TGTGCCAGCCAACCTTCAGGGGGGGGCTATGGCTACACCTTC
clone_size: -
j_call: TRBJ1-2
v_call: TRBV5-4
d_call: TRBD1

cdr3_aa: CASSQATPIGEQFF
cdr3_nt: TGCGCCAGCAGCCAAGCCACCCCGATCGGTGAGCAGTTCTTC
clone_size: few
j_call: TRBJ2-1
v_call: TRBV4-1
d_call: -

cdr3_aa: CASSSIPGTGAGGYTF
cdr3_nt: TGTGCCAGCAGTTCCATCCCCGGGACAGGGGCGGGAGGCTACACCTTC
clone_size: -
j_call: TRBJ1-2
v_call: TRBV6-5
d_call: TRBD1

cdr3_aa: CASSWGGLAGSETQYF
cdr3_nt: TGCGCCAGCAGCTGGGGAGGGCTAGCGGGATCTGAGACCCAGTACTTC
clone_size: -
j_call: TRBJ2-5
v_call: TRBV5-1
d_call: TRBD2

cdr3_aa: CAISESWSGEGTTGELFF
cdr3_nt: TGTGCCATCAGTGAGTCTTGGTCAGGGGAGGGCACCACCGGGGAGCTGTTTTTT
clone_size: -
j_call: TRBJ2-2
v_call: TRBV10-3
d_call: -

cdr3_aa: CASSPSRNQETQYF
cdr3_nt: TGTGCCAGCTCACCGAGTAGGAACCAAGAGACCCAGTACTTC
clone_size: -
j_call: TRBJ2-5
v_call: TRBV18
d_call: -

cdr3_aa: CASSFSGGWYNEQFF
cdr3_nt: TGTGCCAGCAGCTTTAGCGGGGGATGGTACAATGAGCAGTTCTTC
clone_size: -
j_call: TRBJ2-1
v_call: TRBV7-2
d_call: TRBD2

cdr3_aa: CASSPSGRATGELFF
cdr3_nt: TGTGCCAGCAGTCCAAGCGGGAGGGCCACCGGGGAGCTGTTTTTT
clone_size: few
j_call: TRBJ2-2
v_call: TRBV2
d_call: TRBD2

cdr3_aa: CASSLVGSCCEKLFF
cdr3_nt: TGCGCCAGCAGCTTGGTAGGGAGTTGTTGTGAAAAACTGTTTTTT
clone_size: -
j_call: TRBJ1-4
v_call: TRBV5-1
d_call: -

cdr3_aa: CASSRGLVIADEQFF
cdr3_nt: TGTGCCAGCAGTAGGGGACTAGTGATCGCCGATGAGCAGTTCTTC
clone_size: many
j_call: TRBJ2-1
v_call: TRBV25-1
d_call: TRBD2

cdr3_aa: CASSPTGVFNSPLHF
cdr3_nt: TGTGCCAGCAGCCCGACAGGGGTCTTCAATTCACCCCTCCACTTT
clone_size: -
j_call: TRBJ1-6
v_call: TRBV11-2
d_call: TRBD1

cdr3_aa: CASSVTSWGNEQFF
cdr3_nt: TGTGCCAGCAGTGTTACATCGTGGGGCAATGAGCAGTTCTTC
clone_size: -
j_call: TRBJ2-1
v_call: TRBV25-1
d_call: -

cdr3_aa: CASSFGGVRSNEQFF
cdr3_nt: TGTGCCAGCAGTTTCGGGGGAGTGAGGAGTAATGAGCAGTTCTTC
clone_size: -
j_call: TRBJ2-1
v_call: TRBV28
d_call: -

cdr3_aa: CASSNSYEQYF
cdr3_nt: TGTGCCAGCAGTAATTCCTACGAGCAGTACTTC
clone_size: -
j_call: TRBJ2-7
v_call: TRBV6-5
d_call: -

cdr3_aa: CASSQAPMNTEAFF
cdr3_nt: TGTGCCAGCTCACAGGCCCCCATGAACACTGAAGCTTTCTTT
clone_size: once
j_call: TRBJ1-1
v_call: TRBV18
d_call: -

cdr3_aa: CASSVSGRYNEQFF
cdr3_nt: TGTGCCAGCAGCGTCAGCGGGAGATACAATGAGCAGTTCTTC
clone_size: -
j_call: TRBJ2-1
v_call: TRBV11-2
d_call: TRBD2

cdr3_aa: CASSPGRQETQYF
cdr3_nt: TGTGCCAGCAGCCCAGGGAGACAAGAGACCCAGTACTTC
clone_size: -
j_call: TRBJ2-5
v_call: TRBV7-8
d_call: -

cdr3_aa: CAITVGEGQPQHF
cdr3_nt: TGTGCCATAACAGTTGGCGAGGGGCAGCCCCAGCATTTT
clone_size: -
j_call: TRBJ1-5
v_call: TRBV10-3
d_call: -

cdr3_aa: CASSLASWDEQFF
cdr3_nt: TGTGCCAGCAGCTTAGCTAGCTGGGATGAGCAGTTCTTC
clone_size: many
j_call: TRBJ2-1
v_call: TRBV7-2
d_call: -

cdr3_aa: CASTRSGDTRNQPQHF
cdr3_nt: TGTGCCAGCACCAGAAGTGGAGACACACGCAATCAGCCCCAGCATTTT
clone_size: -
j_call: TRBJ1-5
v_call: TRBV7-2
d_call: -

cdr3_aa: CAWSWGGRANYGYTF
cdr3_nt: TGTGCCTGGAGTTGGGGGGGGAGAGCTAACTATGGCTACACCTTC
clone_size: -
j_call: TRBJ1-2
v_call: TRBV30
d_call: -

cdr3_aa: CASSPYRGANTEAFF
cdr3_nt: TGTGCCAGCAGTCCTTACAGGGGGGCGAACACTGAAGCTTTCTTT
clone_size: -
j_call: TRBJ1-1
v_call: TRBV2
d_call: TRBD1

cdr3_aa: CASSYDLTDTQYF
cdr3_nt: TGTGCCAGCAGCTATGATCTCACAGATACGCAGTATTTT
clone_size: -
j_call: TRBJ2-3
v_call: TRBV5-8
d_call: -

cdr3_aa: CASSPDAGGPFGANVLTF
cdr3_nt: TGCGCCAGCAGCCCCGACGCGGGAGGGCCATTTGGGGCCAACGTCCTGACTTTC
clone_size: -
j_call: TRBJ2-6
v_call: TRBV5-1
d_call: TRBD2

cdr3_aa: CASSLAQGTSTEAFF
cdr3_nt: TGTGCCAGCAGCTTAGCACAGGGGACTTCCACTGAAGCTTTCTTT
clone_size: few
j_call: TRBJ1-1
v_call: TRBV7-9
d_call: TRBD1

cdr3_aa: CASSFSGGASNEQFF
cdr3_nt: TGTGCCAGCAGCTTCTCAGGGGGCGCAAGCAATGAGCAGTTCTTC
clone_size: -
j_call: TRBJ2-1
v_call: TRBV7-3
d_call: TRBD1

cdr3_aa: CASSRLPTSGSGNTIYF
cdr3_nt: TGTGCCAGCAGCCGACTACCGACGTCCGGCTCTGGAAACACCATATATTTT
clone_size: -
j_call: TRBJ1-3
v_call: TRBV13
d_call: -

cdr3_aa: CAWSVAQVTNARETQYF
cdr3_nt: TGTGCCTGGAGTGTAGCCCAAGTGACCAACGCACGGGAGACCCAGTACTTC
clone_size: -
j_call: TRBJ2-5
v_call: TRBV30
d_call: -

cdr3_aa: CASSHLTGTSNQPQHF
cdr3_nt: TGCGCCAGCAGCCATTTGACAGGGACTAGCAATCAGCCCCAGCATTTT
clone_size: -
j_call: TRBJ1-5
v_call: TRBV4-1
d_call: TRBD1

cdr3_aa: CATSPRHNNEKLFF
cdr3_nt: TGTGCCACCTCCCCCAGGCACAACAATGAAAAACTGTTTTTT
clone_size: -
j_call: TRBJ1-4
v_call: TRBV6-1
d_call: -

cdr3_aa: CASSQRGATDTQYF
cdr3_nt: TGCGCCAGCAGCCAAAGGGGGGCCACAGATACGCAGTATTTT
clone_size: -
j_call: TRBJ2-3
v_call: TRBV4-3
d_call: -

cdr3_aa: CAWVTGWGTEAFF
cdr3_nt: TGTGCCTGGGTTACAGGTTGGGGGACTGAAGCTTTCTTT
clone_size: -
j_call: TRBJ1-1
v_call: TRBV30
d_call: -

cdr3_aa: CASSLRDREGEAFF
cdr3_nt: TGTGCCAGCAGCTTACGGGACAGGGAGGGTGAAGCTTTCTTT
clone_size: few
j_call: TRBJ1-1
v_call: TRBV5-4
d_call: TRBD1

cdr3_aa: CASSPGTGAWGTSDEQYF
cdr3_nt: TGCGCCAGCAGCCCTGGGACAGGGGCATGGGGGACATCGGACGAGCAGTACTTC
clone_size: many
j_call: TRBJ2-7
v_call: TRBV5-1
d_call: TRBD1

cdr3_aa: CASSVGGSQYEQYF
cdr3_nt: TGTGCCAGCAGCGTTGGCGGGAGTCAGTACGAGCAGTACTTC
clone_size: -
j_call: TRBJ2-7
v_call: TRBV9
d_call: TRBD2

cdr3_aa: CASSLISYNEQFF
cdr3_nt: TGTGCCAGCAGCTTGATCAGCTACAATGAGCAGTTCTTC
clone_size: -
j_call: TRBJ2-1
v_call: TRBV5-6
d_call: -

cdr3_aa: CASSLVGGLAGGGYEQYF
cdr3_nt: TGTGCCAGCAGCCTAGTCGGGGGTCTAGCGGGCGGTGGGTACGAGCAGTACTTC
clone_size: few
j_call: TRBJ2-7
v_call: TRBV7-2
d_call: TRBD2

cdr3_aa: CASRGQNTGELFF
cdr3_nt: TGTGCCAGCAGGGGGCAAAACACCGGGGAGCTGTTTTTT
clone_size: -
j_call: TRBJ2-2
v_call: TRBV5-4
d_call: -

cdr3_aa: CASSRLAGNTGELFF
cdr3_nt: TGTGCCAGCAGTCGACTAGCGGGGAACACCGGGGAGCTGTTTTTT
clone_size: -
j_call: TRBJ2-2
v_call: TRBV6-4
d_call: TRBD2

cdr3_aa: CASSLYVAGGQETQYF
cdr3_nt: TGCGCCAGCAGCTTGTATGTAGCGGGAGGCCAAGAGACCCAGTACTTC
clone_size: -
j_call: TRBJ2-5
v_call: TRBV5-1
d_call: TRBD2

cdr3_aa: CASSLEGPINPLDGYTF
cdr3_nt: TGTGCCAGCAGCTTAGAAGGGCCGATCAACCCACTCGATGGCTACACCTTC
clone_size: -
j_call: TRBJ1-2
v_call: TRBV7-6
d_call: -

cdr3_aa: CASRRMNTEAFF
cdr3_nt: TGTGCCAGCAGGCGGATGAACACTGAAGCTTTCTTT
clone_size: -
j_call: TRBJ1-1
v_call: TRBV6-6
d_call: -

cdr3_aa: CASSFTGAHDGYTF
cdr3_nt: TGTGCCAGCAGTTTTACAGGGGCGCACGATGGCTACACCTTC
clone_size: -
j_call: TRBJ1-2
v_call: TRBV28
d_call: TRBD1

cdr3_aa: CASSLAGTEAYEQYF
cdr3_nt: TGTGCCAGCAGCTTAGCGGGGACAGAAGCCTACGAGCAGTACTTC
clone_size: -
j_call: TRBJ2-7
v_call: TRBV7-9
d_call: TRBD1

cdr3_aa: CSGGQGDEQYF
cdr3_nt: TGCAGCGGGGGACAGGGTGACGAGCAGTACTTC
clone_size: -
j_call: TRBJ2-7
v_call: TRBV29-1
d_call: TRBD1

cdr3_aa: CASSPGQVGGDTQYF
cdr3_nt: TGTGCCAGCTCACCTGGACAGGTTGGAGGCGATACGCAGTATTTT
clone_size: -
j_call: TRBJ2-3
v_call: TRBV18
d_call: TRBD1

cdr3_aa: CASSYLRGEAFF
cdr3_nt: TGTGCCAGCAGTTACCTTCGGGGGGAAGCTTTCTTT
clone_size: -
j_call: TRBJ1-1
v_call: TRBV6-5
d_call: -

cdr3_aa: CASSLGPGTSGRFGTDTQYF
cdr3_nt: TGCGCCAGCAGCTTGGGGCCGGGAACTAGCGGGAGATTTGGCACAGATACGCAGTATTTT
clone_size: -
j_call: TRBJ2-3
v_call: TRBV5-1
d_call: TRBD2

cdr3_aa: CASSLQGQRAGETQYF
cdr3_nt: TGCGCCAGCAGCCTCCAGGGACAGCGGGCAGGGGAGACCCAGTACTTC
clone_size: -
j_call: TRBJ2-5
v_call: TRBV4-1
d_call: -

cdr3_aa: CASSEMVSEYF
cdr3_nt: TGTGCCAGCAGTGAAATGGTTTCGGAGTACTTC
clone_size: -
j_call: TRBJ2-7
v_call: TRBV6-1
d_call: -

cdr3_aa: CAQRVAYEQYF
cdr3_nt: TGTGCCCAACGGGTGGCTTACGAGCAGTACTTC
clone_size: -
j_call: TRBJ2-7
v_call: TRBV30
d_call: -

cdr3_aa: CASSSWDGNTEAFF
cdr3_nt: TGCGCCAGCAGCTCATGGGACGGAAACACTGAAGCTTTCTTT
clone_size: -
j_call: TRBJ1-1
v_call: TRBV5-1
d_call: -

cdr3_aa: CASSLKGVSYNEQFF
cdr3_nt: TGTGCCAGCAGTTTAAAGGGGGTCTCCTACAATGAGCAGTTCTTC
clone_size: -
j_call: TRBJ2-1
v_call: TRBV28
d_call: -